The sequence of this T cell receptor (beta chain) was determined in a study of cytomegalovirus exposure and HLA in healthy donors. General study results and limits: Indistinguishable V segments, including TRBV6-2 and TRBV6-3, were excluded. It emerged from a later analysis that several of the most significant clusters appeared to be linked to common viral pathogens.

The CDR3 is 16 amino acids. V was clipped by 1 base and J by 0 bases, with 10 bases between them. Germline CDR1 reads KGHSH; CDR2 reads LQKENI. PCR amplification relied on 60 Vbeta primers (plus 13 Jbeta primers). Clones were sequenced by immunoSEQ multiplex PCR, and TCRdb holds only the in-frame ones, with some missing. The table shows around 190,000 clones, with about 80% occurring only once. Each donor was healthy, and each was a bone marrow donor. As regards this clone: Its antigen is unknown.

The TCR comes from a man aged 55 to 69 in good health and CMV-seronegative. V usage is TRBV18 and J usage is TRBJ1-3, with TRBD1 as a possible D gene (5 bases). Sequences were obtained from PBMCs. The CDR3 here is CASSPLRGDSGNTIYF. CDR3 coding DNA: TGTGCCAGCTCACCACTACGGGGGGACTCTGGAAACACCATATATTTT.